The entry that follows covers one T cell receptor (beta chain) sequence. There are a few counts of this clone. Its antigen is unknown. Base-call qualities are not available, and no considerably larger clone is one nucleotide away. V sheds 1 base and J sheds 0 bases, leaving 12 bases between their ends. CDR3 length: 16 amino acids, cysteine to phenylalanine. Just the 48-base CDR3 DNA is kept, in frame starting at base 1. The germline V gene yields SGHTA for CDR1 and FQGNSA for CDR2. This record comes from a study of blood T cell repertoires in COVID-19 (dated by TCRdb to the early 2020s). Concerning the study at large: The collaborator samples originated in the United States, Italy and Spain and spanned the acute and convalescent phases of COVID-19. The prospective study material was composed of cDNA or gDNA derived from T cells, B-cell-depleted T cells, or PBMCs. Deeply sampled blood TCRbeta repertoires from subjects exposed to, actively infected with, or recovered from COVID-19 were included in the dataset. The repertoires were released in a freely available public database meant as a resource for research on the immune response to SARS-CoV-2. Samples came from the ongoing ImmuneRACE study (first 160 participants) plus 1,254 subjects from 6 global collaborators. The sample metadata nearly always contained a de-identified subject ID, COVID-19 status, age in years and sex. Where HLA class I and class II types were available, the types were taken from metadata supplied by the sample provider, not from assay-based typing. The investigation overall reported the following: Clinical and demographic metadata were provided uncurated, with the amount varying by source and participant.

The collaborating institutions used their own protocols to collect whole blood in K2EDTA tubes. For TCRbeta analysis, collaborators shipped samples as frozen whole blood, isolated PBMCs, or DNA extracted from either of those sample types. TCRbeta CDR3 regions were amplified from genomic DNA by means of the immunoSEQ Assay, a bias-controlled multiplex PCR. The study's own analysis went as follows. The number of nucleated cells in each sample was estimated by amplification of reference gene primers within the assay. Sequence reads were collapsed and filtered to measure the absolute abundance of every unique TCRbeta CDR3 rearrangement. For each sample, productive Simpson clonality was calculated as the square root of Simpson's diversity index across productive rearrangements. The source is immuneACCESS, and TCRdb retained only in-frame sequences with V and J called. Part of the clones is not carried over; for the studies checked, unresolved V genes explain less than half of this, and the remainder is unexplained. V and J calls and clone size come straight from that table; D and trimming were deduced from the DNA. Counted in this sample were 150,000 or so clones; around 87% of them appeared once. The biggest ten clones account for approximately 6.1% of the sample.

This sequence uses TRBV7-2 and TRBJ1-2; 5 matching bases give a weak D call of TRBD1. What was sequenced was peripheral blood. The TCR sequence derives from a man at least 80 years old with acute or convalescent COVID-19. The CDR3 reads as follows: CASSLVSGGANYGYTF. The DNA sequence reads TGTGCCAGCAGCTTAGTGTCCGGGGGGGCTAACTATGGCTACACCTTC.